This record concerns one T cell receptor (beta chain) sequence. Its antigen is not identified. The CDR3 runs to 15 residues. V dropped 0 bases and J dropped 2; count of bases not matched to a gene: 1. CDR1 KGHSH and CDR2 LQKENI come from the germline V gene. This record belongs to a study of cytomegalovirus exposure and HLA in healthy donors. Study context: Approximately 180 million T cells yielded 100 million or so unique TCR beta sequences, as an earlier analysis found. Study-level points and caveats: Fewer N-insertions (relative to the approximately 670-donor mean) were reportedly seen in an Asian-associated ancestry cluster in a later analysis. DRB1 had the most TCR associations and HLA-C the fewest, a later analysis found, with rates varying by HLA locus. Earlier findings revealed that most TCR beta V segments proved productive either about 87% or about 30% of the time.

The PCR contained 60 Vbeta and 13 Jbeta primers. Measured with immunoSEQ multiplex PCR; TCRdb has only the in-frame clones, and not every one. This table holds about 120,000 clones, approximately 80% found once. The source material was PBMCs. This TCR was sampled from a woman aged 25 to 39 in good health and CMV-seronegative. The chain joins TRBV18 to TRBJ2-7, with 10 bases that match TRBD1. The DNA of the CDR3 is TGTGCCAGCTCACCACCGGGACAGGGGCCCTACGAGCAGTACTTC. Amino acid sequence: CASSPPGQGPYEQYF. Together with reference TRBV18 and TRBJ2-7, the CDR3 gives the full variable domain: NAGVMQNPRHLVRRRGQEARLRCSPMKGHSHVYWYRQLPEEGLKFMVYLQKENIIDESGMPKERFSAEFPKEGPSILRIQQVVRGDSAAYFCASSPPGQGPYEQYFGPGTRLTVT.